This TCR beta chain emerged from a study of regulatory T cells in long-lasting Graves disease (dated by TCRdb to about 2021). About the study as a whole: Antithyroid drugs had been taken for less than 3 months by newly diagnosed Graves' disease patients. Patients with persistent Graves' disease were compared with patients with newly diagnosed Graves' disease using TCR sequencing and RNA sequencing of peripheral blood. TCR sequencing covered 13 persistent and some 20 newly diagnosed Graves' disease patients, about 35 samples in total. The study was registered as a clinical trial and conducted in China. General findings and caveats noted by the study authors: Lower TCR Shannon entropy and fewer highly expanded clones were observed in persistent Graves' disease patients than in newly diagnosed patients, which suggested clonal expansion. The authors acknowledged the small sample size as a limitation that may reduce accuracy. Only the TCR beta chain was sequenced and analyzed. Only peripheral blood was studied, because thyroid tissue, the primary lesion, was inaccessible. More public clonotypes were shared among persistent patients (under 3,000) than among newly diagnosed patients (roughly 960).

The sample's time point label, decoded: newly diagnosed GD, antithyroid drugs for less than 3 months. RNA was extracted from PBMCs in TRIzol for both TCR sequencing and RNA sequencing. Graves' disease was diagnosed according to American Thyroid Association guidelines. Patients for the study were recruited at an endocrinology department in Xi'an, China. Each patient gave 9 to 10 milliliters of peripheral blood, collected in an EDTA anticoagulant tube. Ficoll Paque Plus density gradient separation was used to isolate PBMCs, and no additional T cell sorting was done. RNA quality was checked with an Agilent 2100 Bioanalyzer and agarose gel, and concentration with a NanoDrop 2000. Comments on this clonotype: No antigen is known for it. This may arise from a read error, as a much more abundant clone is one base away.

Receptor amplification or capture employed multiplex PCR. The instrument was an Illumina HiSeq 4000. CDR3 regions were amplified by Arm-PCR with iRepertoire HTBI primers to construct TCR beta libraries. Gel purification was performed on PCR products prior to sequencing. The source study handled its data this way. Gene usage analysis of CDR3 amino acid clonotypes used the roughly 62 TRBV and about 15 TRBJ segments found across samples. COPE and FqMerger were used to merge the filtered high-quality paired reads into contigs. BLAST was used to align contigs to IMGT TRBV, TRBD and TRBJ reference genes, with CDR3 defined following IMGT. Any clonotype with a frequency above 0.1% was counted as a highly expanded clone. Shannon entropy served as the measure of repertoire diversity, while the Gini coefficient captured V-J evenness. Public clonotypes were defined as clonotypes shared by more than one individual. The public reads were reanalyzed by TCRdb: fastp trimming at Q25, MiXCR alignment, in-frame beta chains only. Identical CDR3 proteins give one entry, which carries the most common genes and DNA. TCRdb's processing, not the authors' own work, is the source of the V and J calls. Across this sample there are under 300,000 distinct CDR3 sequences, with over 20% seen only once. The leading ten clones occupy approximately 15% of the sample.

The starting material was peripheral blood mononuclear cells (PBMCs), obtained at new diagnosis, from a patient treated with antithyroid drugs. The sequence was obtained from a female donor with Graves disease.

The CDR3: CASSTGKEQFF. The nucleotide sequence is TGCGCCAGCAGTACGGGGAAAGAGCAGTTCTTC. This chain joins TRBV5-1 to TRBJ2-3; D gene: possibly TRBD2, on 5 matching bases. The DNA end is a closer match to TRBJ2-1, so the J assignment may be wrong. From the germline V gene, CDR1 is SGHRS and CDR2 is YFSETQ. Taken from cysteine to phenylalanine, the CDR3 has 11 residues. This entry keeps only the CDR3 DNA: 33 bases, framed from base 1.